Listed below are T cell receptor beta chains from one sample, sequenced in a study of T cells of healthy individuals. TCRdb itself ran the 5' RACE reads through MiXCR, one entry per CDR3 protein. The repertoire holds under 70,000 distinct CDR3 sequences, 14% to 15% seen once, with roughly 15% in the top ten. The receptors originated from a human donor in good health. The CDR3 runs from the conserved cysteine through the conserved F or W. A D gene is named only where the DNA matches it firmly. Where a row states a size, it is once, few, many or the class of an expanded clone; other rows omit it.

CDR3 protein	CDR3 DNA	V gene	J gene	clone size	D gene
CASSQDGTRRETQYF	TGTGCCAGCAGCCAAGACGGGACTAGAAGAGAGACCCAGTACTTC	TRBV5-8	TRBJ2-5	many	TRBD2
CATSSPGRETQYF	TGTGCCACCAGCAGTCCAGGGAGGGAGACCCAGTACTTC	TRBV15	TRBJ2-5	many	NA
CASREGMGNTIYF	TGTGCCAGCAGGGAAGGGATGGGGAATACAATATATTTT	TRBV2	TRBJ1-3	few	NA
CASRDLGPQNTGELFF	TGTGCCAGCAGAGACCTCGGGCCGCAAAACACCGGGGAGCTGTTTTTT	TRBV6-2/TRBV6-3	TRBJ2-2	NA	NA
CASSDYKPSQGDKNIQYF	TGTGCCAGCAGTGATTACAAACCCTCACAGGGGGACAAAAACATTCAGTACTTC	TRBV27	TRBJ2-4	many	TRBD1
CASSRRSQGANGELFF	TGTGCCAGCAGCCGCCGATCCCAGGGGGCGAACGGGGAGCTGTTTTTT	TRBV3-1	TRBJ2-2	few	TRBD1
CSVVWGNTEAFF	TGCAGCGTTGTTTGGGGGAACACTGAAGCTTTCTTT	TRBV29-1	TRBJ1-1	many	NA
CASSVGGNRVETQYF	TGTGCCAGCAGCGTAGGGGGGAATAGGGTAGAGACCCAGTACTTC	TRBV9	TRBJ2-5	many	NA
CASSSEGATEAFF	TGTGCCAGCAGCTCAGAGGGGGCCACTGAAGCTTTCTTT	TRBV7-3	TRBJ1-1	few	TRBD1
CASSVEGRGEKLFF	TGTGCCAGCAGTGTCGAGGGGCGCGGGGAAAAACTGTTTTTT	TRBV2	TRBJ1-4	NA	NA
CASSFRGGGYNEQFF	TGTGCCAGCAGTTTCAGAGGCGGGGGCTACAATGAGCAGTTCTTC	TRBV6-5	TRBJ2-1	many	TRBD2
CASSPSQSYGYTF	TGCGCCAGCAGCCCGTCGCAGAGCTATGGCTACACCTTC	TRBV5-1	TRBJ1-2	NA	NA
CASGGGDNEQFF	TGTGCCAGCGGGGGGGGAGACAATGAGCAGTTCTTC	TRBV13	TRBJ2-1	few	TRBD2
CASSLGTTGNTIYF	TGTGCCAGCAGCTTGGGGACAACTGGAAACACCATATATTTT	TRBV7-8	TRBJ1-3	many	NA
CASSLSTGQPQHF	TGTGCCAGCAGTTTAAGCACGGGACAGCCCCAGCATTTT	TRBV27	TRBJ1-5	NA	NA